Shown below are 4 T cell receptor beta chains from a single sample sequenced in a study of OX40 agonist ivuxolimab in advanced cancers. Data came from immunoSEQ multiplex PCR; TCRdb stores just in-frame clones and leaves some out. The sample records about 83,000 clones, about four fifths being singletons. The specimen comprised CD4+ or CD8+ T cells sorted from blood, sampled in a trial of the OX40 agonist ivuxolimab. Every receptor here comes from an adult with an advanced solid tumor such as melanoma, head and neck, liver or kidney cancer.

This chain uses TRBV7-9 with TRBJ2-3; possible D gene TRBD2, 7 bases. This CDR3 spans 17 amino acids. Germline V gene data show CDR1 as SEHNR and CDR2 as FQNEAQ (reference sequence). The V gene lost 0 bases and the J gene lost 11 bases, with 24 bases spanning the gap. CDR3 nucleotide sequence: TGTGCCAGCAGCTTAGCGCTCGTAGGTGCGGGGGCCCCCCGGCAGTATTTT. This gives the protein CASSLALVGAGAPRQYF.

This sequence joins TRBV6-5 and TRBJ1-1, with 7 bases lining up with TRBD1. The germline V gene has CDR1 MNHEY and CDR2 SVGAGI. The CDR3 has 14 residues. The V gene end was trimmed by 2 bases and the J gene end by 5 bases; junction bases not matched to a gene: 5. CDR3 sequence reads: CASSYPGRGTEAFF. CDR3 nucleotide sequence: TGTGCCAGCAGTTACCCTGGCAGGGGGACTGAAGCTTTCTTT.

The rearrangement uses TRBV27 and TRBJ2-5; D unclear. Germline V CDR1 and CDR2: MNHEY, SMNVEV (reference sequence). Trimming took off 4 bases at V and 4 bases at J, with 10 bases between the two ends. The CDR3 is 13 residues long. The chain's CDR3 is CASSYGQRETQYF. The CDR3 nucleotides are TGTGCCAGCAGTTACGGGCAGAGAGAGACCCAGTACTTC.

This clone occurred a few times. The chain combines TRBV5-1 with TRBJ2-7, with 11 bases identical to TRBD2. J lost 1 base, V lost 7 bases, and 4 bases had no gene match. Germline CDR1 and CDR2: SGHRS and YFSETQ. There are 14 residues in the CDR3. The CDR3: CASHTSGGSYEQYF. CDR3 coding DNA: TGCGCCAGCCACACTAGCGGGGGTTCCTACGAGCAGTACTTC.